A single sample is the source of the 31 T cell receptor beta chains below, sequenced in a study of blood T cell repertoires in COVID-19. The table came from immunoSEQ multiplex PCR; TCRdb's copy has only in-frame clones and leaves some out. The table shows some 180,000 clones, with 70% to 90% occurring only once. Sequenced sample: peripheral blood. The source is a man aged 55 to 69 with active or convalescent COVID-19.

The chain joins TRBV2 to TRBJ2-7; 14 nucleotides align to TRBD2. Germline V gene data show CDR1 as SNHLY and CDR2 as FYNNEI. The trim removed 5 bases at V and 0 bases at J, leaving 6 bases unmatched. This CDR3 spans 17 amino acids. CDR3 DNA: TGTGCCAGCAGTAGGGGACTAGCGGGGGCCCGCTCCTACGAGCAGTACTTC. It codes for CASSRGLAGARSYEQYF.

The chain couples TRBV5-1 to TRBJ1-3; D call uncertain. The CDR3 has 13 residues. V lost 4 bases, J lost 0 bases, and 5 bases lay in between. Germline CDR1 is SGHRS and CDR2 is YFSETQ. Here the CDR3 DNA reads TGCGCCAGCAGCCACAGCTCTGGAAACACCATATATTTT. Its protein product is CASSHSSGNTIYF.

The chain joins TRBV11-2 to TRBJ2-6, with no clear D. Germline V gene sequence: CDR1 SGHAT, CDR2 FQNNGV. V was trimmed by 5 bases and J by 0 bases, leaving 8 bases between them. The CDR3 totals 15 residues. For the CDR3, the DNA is TGTGCCAGCAGCCGCCGGTTCTCTGGGGCCAACGTCCTGACTTTC. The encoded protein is CASSRRFSGANVLTF.

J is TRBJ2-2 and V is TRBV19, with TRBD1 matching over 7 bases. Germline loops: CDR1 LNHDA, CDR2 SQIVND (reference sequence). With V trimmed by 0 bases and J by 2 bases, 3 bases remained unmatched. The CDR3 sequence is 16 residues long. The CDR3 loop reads CASSIDPGGNTGELFF. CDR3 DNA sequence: TGTGCCAGTAGTATAGATCCAGGGGGAAACACCGGGGAGCTGTTTTTT.

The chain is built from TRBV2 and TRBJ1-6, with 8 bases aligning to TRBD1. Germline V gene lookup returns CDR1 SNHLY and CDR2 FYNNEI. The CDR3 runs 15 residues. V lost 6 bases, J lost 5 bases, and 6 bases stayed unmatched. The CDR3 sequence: CASRPGQGDNSPLHF. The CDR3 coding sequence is TGTGCCAGCAGACCCGGACAGGGCGATAATTCACCCCTCCACTTT.

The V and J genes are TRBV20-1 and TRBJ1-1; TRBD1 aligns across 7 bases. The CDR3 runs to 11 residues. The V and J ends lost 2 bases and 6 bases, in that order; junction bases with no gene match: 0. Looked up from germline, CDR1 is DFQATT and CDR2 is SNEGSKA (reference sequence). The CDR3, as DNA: TGCAGTGCTAGACAGGGGGCTGAAGCTTTCTTT. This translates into CSARQGAEAFF.

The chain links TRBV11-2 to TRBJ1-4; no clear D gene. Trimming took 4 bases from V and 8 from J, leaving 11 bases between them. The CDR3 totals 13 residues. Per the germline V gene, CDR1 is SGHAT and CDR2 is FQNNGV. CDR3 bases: TGTGCCAGCAGCTCATCCAGTGGCGAAAAACTGTTTTTT. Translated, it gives CASSSSSGEKLFF.

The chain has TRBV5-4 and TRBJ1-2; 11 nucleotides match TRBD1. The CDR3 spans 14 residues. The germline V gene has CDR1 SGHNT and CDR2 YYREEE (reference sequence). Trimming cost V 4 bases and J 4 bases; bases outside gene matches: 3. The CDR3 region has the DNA TGTGCCAGCAGCCCCGGACAGGGGGCCTATGGCTACACCTTC. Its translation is CASSPGQGAYGYTF.

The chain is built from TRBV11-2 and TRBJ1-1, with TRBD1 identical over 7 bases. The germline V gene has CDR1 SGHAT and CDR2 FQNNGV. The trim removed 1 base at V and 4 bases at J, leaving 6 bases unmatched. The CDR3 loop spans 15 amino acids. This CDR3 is CASSLGTGQGTEAFF. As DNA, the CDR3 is TGTGCCAGCAGCTTAGGGACAGGCCAGGGCACTGAAGCTTTCTTT.

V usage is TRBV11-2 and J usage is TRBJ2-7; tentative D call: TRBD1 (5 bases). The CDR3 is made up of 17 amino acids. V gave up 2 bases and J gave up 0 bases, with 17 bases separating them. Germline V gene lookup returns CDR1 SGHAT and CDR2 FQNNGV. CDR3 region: CASSLLRRGQISYEQYF. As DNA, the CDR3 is TGTGCCAGCAGCTTATTACGCCGCGGACAAATCTCCTACGAGCAGTACTTC.

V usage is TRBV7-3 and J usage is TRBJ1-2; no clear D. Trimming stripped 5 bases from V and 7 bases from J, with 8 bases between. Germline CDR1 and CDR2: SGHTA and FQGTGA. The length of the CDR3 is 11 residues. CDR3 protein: CASSAGAGYTF. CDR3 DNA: TGTGCCAGCAGCGCCGGTGCTGGCTACACCTTC.

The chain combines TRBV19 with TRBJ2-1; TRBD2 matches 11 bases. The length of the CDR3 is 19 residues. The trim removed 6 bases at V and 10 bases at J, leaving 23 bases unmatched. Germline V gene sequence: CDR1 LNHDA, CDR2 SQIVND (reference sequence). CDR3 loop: CASSKGQGKLAGANVEQFF. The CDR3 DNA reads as TGTGCCAGTAGCAAAGGACAGGGGAAACTAGCGGGGGCTAATGTGGAGCAGTTCTTC.

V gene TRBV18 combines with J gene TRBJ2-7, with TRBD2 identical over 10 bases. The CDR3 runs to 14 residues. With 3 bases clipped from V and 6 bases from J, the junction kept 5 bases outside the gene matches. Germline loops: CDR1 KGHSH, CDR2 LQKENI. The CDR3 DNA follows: TGTGCCAGCTCACCTCCGGGACTAGCGTTCGAGCAGTACTTC. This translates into CASSPPGLAFEQYF.

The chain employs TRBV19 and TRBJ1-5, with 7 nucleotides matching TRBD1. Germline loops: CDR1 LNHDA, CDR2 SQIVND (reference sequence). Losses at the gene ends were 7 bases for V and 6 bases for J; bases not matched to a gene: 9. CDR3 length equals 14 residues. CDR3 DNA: TGTGCCAGTAACTCATTGACAGGGACTCAGCCCCAGCATTTT. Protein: CASNSLTGTQPQHF.

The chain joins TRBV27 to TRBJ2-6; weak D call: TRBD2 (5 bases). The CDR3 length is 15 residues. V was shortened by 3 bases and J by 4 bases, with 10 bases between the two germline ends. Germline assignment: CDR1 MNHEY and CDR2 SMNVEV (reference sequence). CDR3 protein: CASSFWSGGANVLTF. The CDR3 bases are TGTGCCAGCAGTTTTTGGTCGGGGGGGGCCAACGTCCTGACTTTC.

The CDR3 sequence: CASSKGQYYNEQFF. For the CDR3, the DNA is TGTGCCAGTAGTAAGGGACAGTATTACAATGAGCAGTTCTTC. The chain links TRBV19 to TRBJ2-1; 7 nucleotides match TRBD1. There are 14 residues in the CDR3. Unmatched junction bases numbered 4, after V lost 4 bases and J lost 4 bases. The germline CDR1 and CDR2 sequences are LNHDA and SQIVND (reference sequence).

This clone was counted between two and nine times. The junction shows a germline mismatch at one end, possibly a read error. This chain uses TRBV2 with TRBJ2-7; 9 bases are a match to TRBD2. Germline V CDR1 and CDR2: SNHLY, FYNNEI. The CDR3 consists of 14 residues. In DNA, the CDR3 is TGTGCCAGCAGTGTCGGGACTAGCTCCCACGAGCAGTACTTC. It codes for CASSVGTSSHEQYF.

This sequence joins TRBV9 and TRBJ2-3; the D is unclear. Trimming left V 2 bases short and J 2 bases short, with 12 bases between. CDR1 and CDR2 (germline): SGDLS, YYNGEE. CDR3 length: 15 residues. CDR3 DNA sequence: TGTGCCAGCAGCGTTTTGGAGCGAGCCACAGATACGCAGTATTTT. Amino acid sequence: CASSVLERATDTQYF.

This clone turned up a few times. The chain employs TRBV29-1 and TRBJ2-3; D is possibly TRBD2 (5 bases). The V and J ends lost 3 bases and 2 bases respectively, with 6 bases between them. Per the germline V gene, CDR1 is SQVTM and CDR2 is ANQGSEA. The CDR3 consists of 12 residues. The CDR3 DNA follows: TGCAGCGTTGAGAGGGTCACAGATACGCAGTATTTT. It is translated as CSVERVTDTQYF.

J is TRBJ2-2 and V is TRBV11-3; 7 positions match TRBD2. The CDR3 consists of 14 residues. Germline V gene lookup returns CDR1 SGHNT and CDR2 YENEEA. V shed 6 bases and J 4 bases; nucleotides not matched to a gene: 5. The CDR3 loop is CASSGGGPTGELFF. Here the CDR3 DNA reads TGTGCCAGCAGTGGCGGGGGACCCACCGGGGAGCTGTTTTTT.

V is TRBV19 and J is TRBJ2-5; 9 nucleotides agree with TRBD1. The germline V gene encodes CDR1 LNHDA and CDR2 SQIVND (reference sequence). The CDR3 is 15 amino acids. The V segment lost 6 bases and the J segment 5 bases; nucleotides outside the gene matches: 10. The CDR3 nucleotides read TGTGCCAGTAGGGACAGGGGCCTACCAGGGGAGACCCAGTACTTC. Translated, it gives CASRDRGLPGETQYF.

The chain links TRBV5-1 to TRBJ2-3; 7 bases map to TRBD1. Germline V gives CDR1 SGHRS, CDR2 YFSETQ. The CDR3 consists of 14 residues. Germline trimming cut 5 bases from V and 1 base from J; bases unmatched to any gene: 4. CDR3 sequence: CASRGGQGTDTQYF. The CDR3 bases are TGCGCCAGCAGAGGCGGACAGGGCACAGATACGCAGTATTTT. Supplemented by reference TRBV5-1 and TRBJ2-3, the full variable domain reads KAGVTQTPRYLIKTRGQQVTLSCSPISGHRSVSWYQQTPGQGLQFLFEYFSETQRNKGNFPGRFSGRQFSNSRSEMNVSTLELGDSALYLCASRGGQGTDTQYFGPGTRLTVL.

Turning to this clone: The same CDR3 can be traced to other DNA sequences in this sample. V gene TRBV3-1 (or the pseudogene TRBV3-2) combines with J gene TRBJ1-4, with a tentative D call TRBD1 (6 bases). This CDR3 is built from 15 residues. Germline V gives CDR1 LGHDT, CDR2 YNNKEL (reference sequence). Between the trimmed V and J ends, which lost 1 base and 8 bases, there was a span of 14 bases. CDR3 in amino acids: CASSQGSGVGEKLFF. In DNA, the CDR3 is TGTGCCAGCAGCCAAGGGTCAGGGGTAGGAGAAAAACTGTTTTTT.

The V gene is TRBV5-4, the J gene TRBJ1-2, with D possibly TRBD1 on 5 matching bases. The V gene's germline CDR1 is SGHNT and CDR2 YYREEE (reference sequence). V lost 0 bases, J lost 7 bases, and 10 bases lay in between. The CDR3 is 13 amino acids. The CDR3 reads CASSLGSGGGYTF. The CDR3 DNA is TGTGCCAGCAGCTTGGGGAGCGGGGGTGGCTACACCTTC.

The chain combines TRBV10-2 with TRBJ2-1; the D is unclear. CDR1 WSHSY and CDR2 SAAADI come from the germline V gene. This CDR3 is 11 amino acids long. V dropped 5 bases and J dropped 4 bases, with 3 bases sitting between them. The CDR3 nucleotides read TGCGCCAGCAGTTCGTACAATGAGCAGTTCTTC. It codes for CASSSYNEQFF.

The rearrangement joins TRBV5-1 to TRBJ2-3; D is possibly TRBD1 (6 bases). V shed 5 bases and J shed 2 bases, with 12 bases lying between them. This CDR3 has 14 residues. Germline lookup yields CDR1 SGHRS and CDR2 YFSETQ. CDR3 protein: CASSRDTDTDTQYF. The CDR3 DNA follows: TGCGCCAGCAGTAGGGACACTGACACAGATACGCAGTATTTT.

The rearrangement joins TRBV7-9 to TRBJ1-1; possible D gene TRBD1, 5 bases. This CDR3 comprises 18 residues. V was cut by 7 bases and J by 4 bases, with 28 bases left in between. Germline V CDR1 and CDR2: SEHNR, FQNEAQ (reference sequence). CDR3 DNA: TGTGCCAGCACCCCAGCGAGGAAGACACCACTTAGGGGCACTGAAGCTTTCTTT. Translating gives CASTPARKTPLRGTEAFF.

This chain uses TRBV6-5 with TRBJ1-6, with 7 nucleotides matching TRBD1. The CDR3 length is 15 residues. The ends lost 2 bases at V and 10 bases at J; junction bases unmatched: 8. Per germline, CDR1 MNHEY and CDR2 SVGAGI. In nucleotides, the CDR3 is TGTGCCAGCAGTTACGCCAACAGGGGAGGATCACCCCTCCACTTT. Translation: CASSYANRGGSPLHF.

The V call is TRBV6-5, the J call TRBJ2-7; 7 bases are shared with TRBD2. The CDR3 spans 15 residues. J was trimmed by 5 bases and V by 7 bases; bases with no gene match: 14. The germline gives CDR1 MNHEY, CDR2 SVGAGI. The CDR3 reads CASIPLGWGGNEQYF. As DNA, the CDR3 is TGTGCCAGCATCCCGCTAGGGTGGGGGGGGAACGAGCAGTACTTC.

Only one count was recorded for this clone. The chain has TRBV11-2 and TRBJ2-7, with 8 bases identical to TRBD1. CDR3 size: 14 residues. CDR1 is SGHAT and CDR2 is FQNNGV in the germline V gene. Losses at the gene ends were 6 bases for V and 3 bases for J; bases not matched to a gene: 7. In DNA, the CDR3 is TGTGCCAGCAGTCGGGGACAGGTGAACTACGAGCAGTACTTC. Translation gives CASSRGQVNYEQYF.

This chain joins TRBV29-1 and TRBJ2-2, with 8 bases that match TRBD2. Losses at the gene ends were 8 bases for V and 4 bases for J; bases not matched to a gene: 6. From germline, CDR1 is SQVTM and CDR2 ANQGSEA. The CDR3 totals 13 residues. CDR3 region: CSYSGGPTGELFF. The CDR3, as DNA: TGCAGCTACTCGGGGGGGCCCACCGGGGAGCTGTTTTTT.